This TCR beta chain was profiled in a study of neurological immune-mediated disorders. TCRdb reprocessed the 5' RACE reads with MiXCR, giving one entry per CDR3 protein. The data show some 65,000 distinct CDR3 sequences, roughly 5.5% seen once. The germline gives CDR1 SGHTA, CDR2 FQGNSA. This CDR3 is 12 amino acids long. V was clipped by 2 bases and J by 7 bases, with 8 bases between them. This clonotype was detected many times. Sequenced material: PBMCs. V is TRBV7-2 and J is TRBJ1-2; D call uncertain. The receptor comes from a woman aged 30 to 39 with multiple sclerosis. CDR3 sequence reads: CASSLMRGGYTF. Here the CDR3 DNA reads TGTGCCAGCAGCTTAATGCGCGGTGGCTACACCTTC.